The 9 T cell receptor beta chains presented below share a single source sample, sequenced in a study of T cells expressing NK-cell markers. TCRdb reanalyzed the 5' RACE reads, giving one entry per CDR3 protein sequence and no DNA. The sample's table shows some 460,000 distinct CDR3 sequences. What was sequenced was blood T cells: a sorted CD56 or NKG2C T cell subset, CD4+ or CD8+ T cells, or bulk PBMC T cells (not recorded which). The receptor source for this set is a woman aged 45-65 years in good health.

J is TRBJ2-7 and V is TRBV14; without DNA, the TCRdb call of TRBD2 cannot be checked. Per germline, CDR1 SGHDN and CDR2 FVKESK. This CDR3 region has 15 residues. CDR3 in amino acids: CASSQEGLADYEQYF.

The chain uses TRBV20-1 and TRBJ1-4; TCRdb lists TRBD1, though no DNA is available to test this call. In germline, CDR1 is DFQATT, CDR2 SNEGSKA (reference sequence). The CDR3 spans 12 residues. CDR3 sequence reads: CSGTGGLGKLFF.

The chain carries TRBV3-1 and TRBJ2-3; the D call of TRBD1 rests on TCRdb alone, since no DNA is present to check it. The CDR3 contains 15 residues. Germline V gives CDR1 LGHDT, CDR2 YNNKEL (reference sequence). CDR3 in amino acids: CASRPSLGVGDTQYF.

CDR3 residues: CASSLPGTTYTGELFF. The chain combines TRBV28 with TRBJ2-2; TCRdb's assignment of TRBD1 cannot be checked, as there is no DNA. The CDR3 spans 16 residues. CDR1 is MDHEN, CDR2 SYDVKM, per germline.

This sequence joins TRBV5-1 and TRBJ2-1; TCRdb lists TRBD1, though no DNA is available to test this call. Per germline, CDR1 SGHRS and CDR2 YFSETQ. The CDR3 has 15 amino acids. CDR3 loop: CASSLNLLTGDEQFF.

The chain couples TRBV27 to TRBJ1-2; TCRdb picks TRBD1, but there is no DNA to check that call. Germline V gene sequence: CDR1 MNHEY, CDR2 SMNVEV (reference sequence). This CDR3 is 14 amino acids long. The CDR3 spells CASSSLTGVPGYTF.

This sequence joins TRBV5-6 and TRBJ1-4. The CDR3 loop spans 15 amino acids. The germline gives CDR1 SGHDT, CDR2 YYEEEE. The CDR3 is CASSLMGIINEKLFF.

The rearrangement uses TRBV27 and TRBJ2-7; lacking DNA, the TRBD2 call made by TCRdb goes unchecked. The length of the CDR3 is 15 residues. Germline CDR1 reads MNHEY; CDR2 reads SMNVEV (reference sequence). The CDR3 spells CASSLTAGASGEQYF.

The V call is TRBV5-5, the J call TRBJ1-2. This CDR3 is 14 amino acids long. The germline gives CDR1 SGHKS, CDR2 YYEKEE (reference sequence). The CDR3 spells CASRLAGSSYGYTF.